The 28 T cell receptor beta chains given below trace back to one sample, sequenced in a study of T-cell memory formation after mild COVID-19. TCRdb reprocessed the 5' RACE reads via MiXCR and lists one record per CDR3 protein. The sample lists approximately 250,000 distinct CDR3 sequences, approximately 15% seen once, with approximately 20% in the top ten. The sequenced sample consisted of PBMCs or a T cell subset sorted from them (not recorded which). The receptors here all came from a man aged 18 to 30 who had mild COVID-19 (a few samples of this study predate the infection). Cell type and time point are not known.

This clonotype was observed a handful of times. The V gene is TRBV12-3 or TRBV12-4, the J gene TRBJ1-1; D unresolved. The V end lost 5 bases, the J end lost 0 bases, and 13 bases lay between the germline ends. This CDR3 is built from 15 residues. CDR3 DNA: TGTGCCAGCAGTCCTGGCCTAATCATGAACACTGAAGCTTTCTTT. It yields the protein CASSPGLIMNTEAFF.

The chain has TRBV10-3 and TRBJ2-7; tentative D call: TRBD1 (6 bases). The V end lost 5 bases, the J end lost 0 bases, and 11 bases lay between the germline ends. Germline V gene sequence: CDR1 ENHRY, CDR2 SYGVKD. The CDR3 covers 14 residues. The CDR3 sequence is CAISRQESSYEQYF. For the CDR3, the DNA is TGTGCCATCAGTAGACAGGAGAGCTCCTACGAGCAGTACTTC.

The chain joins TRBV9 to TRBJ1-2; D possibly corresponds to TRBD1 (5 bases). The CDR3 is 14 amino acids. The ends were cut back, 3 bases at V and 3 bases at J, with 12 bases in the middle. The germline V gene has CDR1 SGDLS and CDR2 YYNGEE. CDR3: CASSATDSHYGYTF. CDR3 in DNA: TGTGCCAGCAGCGCCACAGACAGCCACTATGGCTACACCTTC. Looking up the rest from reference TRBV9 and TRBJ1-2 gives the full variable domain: DSGVTQTPKHLITATGQRVTLRCSPRSGDLSVYWYQQSLDQGLQFLIQYYNGEERAKGNILERFSAQQFPDLHSELNLSSLELGDSALYFCASSATDSHYGYTFGSGTRLTVV.

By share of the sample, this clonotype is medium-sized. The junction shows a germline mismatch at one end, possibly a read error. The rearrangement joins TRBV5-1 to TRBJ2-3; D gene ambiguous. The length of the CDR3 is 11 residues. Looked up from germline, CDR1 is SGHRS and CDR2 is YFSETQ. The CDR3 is CASSLTDTQYF. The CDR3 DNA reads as TGTGCCAGCAGTTTAACAGATACGCAGTATTTT.

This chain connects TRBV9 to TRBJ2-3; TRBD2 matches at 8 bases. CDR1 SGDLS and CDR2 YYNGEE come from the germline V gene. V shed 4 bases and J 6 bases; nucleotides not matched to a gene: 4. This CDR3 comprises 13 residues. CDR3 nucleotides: TGTGCCAGCAGCACCGCGGGGGGCGATACGCAGTATTTT. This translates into CASSTAGGDTQYF. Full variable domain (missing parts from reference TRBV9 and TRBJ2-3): DSGVTQTPKHLITATGQRVTLRCSPRSGDLSVYWYQQSLDQGLQFLIQYYNGEERAKGNILERFSAQQFPDLHSELNLSSLELGDSALYFCASSTAGGDTQYFGPGTRLTVL.

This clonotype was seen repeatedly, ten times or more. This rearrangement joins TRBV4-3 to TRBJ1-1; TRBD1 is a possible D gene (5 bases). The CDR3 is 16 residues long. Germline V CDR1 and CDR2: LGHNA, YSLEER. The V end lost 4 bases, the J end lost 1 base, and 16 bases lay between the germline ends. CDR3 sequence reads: CASSPLEGKGNTEAFF. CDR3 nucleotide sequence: TGCGCCAGCAGCCCACTCGAGGGGAAGGGGAACACTGAAGCTTTCTTT.

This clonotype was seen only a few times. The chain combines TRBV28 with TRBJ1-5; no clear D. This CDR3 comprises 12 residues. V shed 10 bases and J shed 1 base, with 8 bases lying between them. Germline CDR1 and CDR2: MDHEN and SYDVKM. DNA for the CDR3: TGTGCCACCCATTTGAGCAATCAGCCCCAGCATTTT. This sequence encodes CATHLSNQPQHF. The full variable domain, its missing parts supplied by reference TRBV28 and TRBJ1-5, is DVKVTQSSRYLVKRTGEKVFLECVQDMDHENMFWYRQDPGLGLRLIYFSYDVKMKEKGDIPEGYSVSREKKERFSLILESASTNQTSMYLCATHLSNQPQHFGDGTRLSIL.

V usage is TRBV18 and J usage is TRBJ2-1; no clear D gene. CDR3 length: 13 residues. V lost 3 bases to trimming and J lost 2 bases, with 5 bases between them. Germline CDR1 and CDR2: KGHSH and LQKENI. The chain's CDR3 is CASSPEPYNEQFF. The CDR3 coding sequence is TGTGCCAGCTCACCCGAACCCTACAATGAGCAGTTCTTC.

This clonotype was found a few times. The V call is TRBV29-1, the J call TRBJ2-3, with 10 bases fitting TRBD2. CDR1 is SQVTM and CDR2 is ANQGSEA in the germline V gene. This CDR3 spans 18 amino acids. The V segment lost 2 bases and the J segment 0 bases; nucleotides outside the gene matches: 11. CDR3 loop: CSVENWISGGLSTDTQYF. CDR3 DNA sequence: TGCAGCGTTGAAAATTGGATTAGCGGGGGGCTAAGCACAGATACGCAGTATTTT.

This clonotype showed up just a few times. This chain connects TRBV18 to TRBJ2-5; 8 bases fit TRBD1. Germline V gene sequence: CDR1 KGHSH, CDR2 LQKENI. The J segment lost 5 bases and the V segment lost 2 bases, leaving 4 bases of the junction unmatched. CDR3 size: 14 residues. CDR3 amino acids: CASSPDRQGETQYF. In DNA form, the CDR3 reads TGTGCCAGCTCACCAGATCGACAGGGGGAGACCCAGTACTTC. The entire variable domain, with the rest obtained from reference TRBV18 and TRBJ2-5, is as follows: NAGVMQNPRHLVRRRGQEARLRCSPMKGHSHVYWYRQLPEEGLKFMVYLQKENIIDESGMPKERFSAEFPKEGPSILRIQQVVRGDSAAYFCASSPDRQGETQYFGPGTRLLVL.

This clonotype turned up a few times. DNA of the CDR3: TGTGCCAGCAGCCCCGGGAAACTCACCCAAGAGACCCAGTACTTC. Translated: CASSPGKLTQETQYF. The chain couples TRBV7-9 to TRBJ2-5, with D perhaps matching TRBD2 (5 bases). From germline, CDR1 is SEHNR and CDR2 FQNEAQ (reference sequence). Trimming took off 5 bases at V and 1 base at J, with 14 bases between the two ends. CDR3 length: 15 amino acids.

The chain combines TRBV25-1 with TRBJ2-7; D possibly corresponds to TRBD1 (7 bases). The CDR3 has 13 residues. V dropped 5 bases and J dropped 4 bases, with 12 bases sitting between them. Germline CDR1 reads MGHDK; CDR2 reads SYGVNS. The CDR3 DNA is TGTGCCAGCAGTATGACAGGGACTTACGAGCAGTACTTC. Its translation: CASSMTGTYEQYF.

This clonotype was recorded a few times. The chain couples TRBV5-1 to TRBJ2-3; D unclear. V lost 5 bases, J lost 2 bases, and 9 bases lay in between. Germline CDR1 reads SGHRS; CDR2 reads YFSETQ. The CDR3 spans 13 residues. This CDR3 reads CASRKGFTDTQYF. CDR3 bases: TGCGCCAGCAGGAAGGGATTCACAGATACGCAGTATTTT.

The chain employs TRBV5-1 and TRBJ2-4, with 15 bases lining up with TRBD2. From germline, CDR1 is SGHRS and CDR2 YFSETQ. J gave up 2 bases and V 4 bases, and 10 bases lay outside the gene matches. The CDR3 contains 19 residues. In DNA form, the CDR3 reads TGCGCCAGCAGCCCTGGACTAGCGGGGGGGCCGGGGACCAAAAACATTCAGTACTTC. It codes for CASSPGLAGGPGTKNIQYF.

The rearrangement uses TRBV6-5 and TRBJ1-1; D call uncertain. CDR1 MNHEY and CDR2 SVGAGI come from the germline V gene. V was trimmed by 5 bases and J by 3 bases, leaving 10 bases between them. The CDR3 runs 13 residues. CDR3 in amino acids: CASSTKYYTEAFF. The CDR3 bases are TGTGCCAGCAGTACGAAGTATTACACTGAAGCTTTCTTT.

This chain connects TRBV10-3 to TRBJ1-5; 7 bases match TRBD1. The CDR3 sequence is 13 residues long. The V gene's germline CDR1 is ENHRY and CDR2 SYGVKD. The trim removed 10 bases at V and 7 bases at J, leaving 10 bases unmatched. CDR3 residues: CATRQGGWQPQHF. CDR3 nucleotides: TGTGCCACACGACAGGGAGGTTGGCAGCCCCAGCATTTT.

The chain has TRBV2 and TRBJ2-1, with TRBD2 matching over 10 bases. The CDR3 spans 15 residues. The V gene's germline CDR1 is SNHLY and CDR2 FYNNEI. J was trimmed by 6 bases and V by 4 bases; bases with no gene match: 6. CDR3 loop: CASSAGLAALNEQFF. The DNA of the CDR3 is TGTGCCAGCAGTGCCGGACTAGCGGCTCTCAATGAGCAGTTCTTC.

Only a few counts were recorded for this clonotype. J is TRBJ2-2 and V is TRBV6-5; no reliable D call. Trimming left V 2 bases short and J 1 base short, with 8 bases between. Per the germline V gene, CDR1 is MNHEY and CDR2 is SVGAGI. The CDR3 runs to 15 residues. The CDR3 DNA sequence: TGTGCCAGCAGTTACGGCTCTCTGAACACCGGGGAGCTGTTTTTT. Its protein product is CASSYGSLNTGELFF.

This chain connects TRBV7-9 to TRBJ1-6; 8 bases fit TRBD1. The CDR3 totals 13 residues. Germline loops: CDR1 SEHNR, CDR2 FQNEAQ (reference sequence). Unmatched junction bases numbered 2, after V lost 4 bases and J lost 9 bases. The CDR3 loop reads CASSSQGVSPLHF. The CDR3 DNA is TGTGCCAGCAGCTCACAGGGGGTTTCACCCCTCCACTTT. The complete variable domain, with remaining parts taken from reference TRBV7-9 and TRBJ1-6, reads DTGVSQNPRHKITKRGQNVTFRCDPISEHNRLYWYRQTLGQGPEFLTYFQNEAQLEKSRLLSDRFSAERPKGSFSTLEIQRTEQGDSAMYLCASSSQGVSPLHFGNGTRLTVT.

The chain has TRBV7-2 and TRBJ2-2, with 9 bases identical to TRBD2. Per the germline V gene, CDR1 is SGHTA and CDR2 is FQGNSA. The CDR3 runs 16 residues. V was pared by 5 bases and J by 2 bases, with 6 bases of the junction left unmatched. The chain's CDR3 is CASSESGGYNTGELFF. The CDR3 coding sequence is TGTGCCAGCAGCGAGAGCGGGGGGTACAACACCGGGGAGCTGTTTTTT.

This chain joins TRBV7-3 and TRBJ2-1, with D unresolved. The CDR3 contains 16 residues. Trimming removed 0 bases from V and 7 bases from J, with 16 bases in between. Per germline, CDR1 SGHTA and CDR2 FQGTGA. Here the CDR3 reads CASSLTRSGSRNEQFF. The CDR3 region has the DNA TGTGCCAGCAGCTTAACGAGGTCAGGCTCCCGTAATGAGCAGTTCTTC.

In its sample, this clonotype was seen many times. CDR3 amino acids: CASSQGPEPYEQYF. The CDR3 nucleotides are TGTGCCAGCAGCCAGGGCCCTGAGCCCTACGAGCAGTACTTC. The chain recombines TRBV5-5 with TRBJ2-7; D perhaps matches TRBD1 (5 bases). Germline CDR1 reads SGHKS; CDR2 reads YYEKEE (reference sequence). The ends were cut back, 4 bases at V and 2 bases at J, with 13 bases in the middle. CDR3 length: 14 residues.

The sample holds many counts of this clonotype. The CDR3 region has the DNA TGCAGCGTCGGAGAGGGACTCACAGATACGCAGTATTTT. Protein product: CSVGEGLTDTQYF. This sequence joins TRBV29-1 and TRBJ2-3; D perhaps matches TRBD2 (6 bases). The CDR3 totals 13 residues. V was cut by 6 bases and J by 2 bases, with 12 bases left in between. The V gene's germline CDR1 is SQVTM and CDR2 ANQGSEA.

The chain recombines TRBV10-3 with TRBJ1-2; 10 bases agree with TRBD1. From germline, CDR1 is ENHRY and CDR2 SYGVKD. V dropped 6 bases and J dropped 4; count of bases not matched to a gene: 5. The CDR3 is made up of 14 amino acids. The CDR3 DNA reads TGTGCCATCAGGGGACAGGGGTGCTCCTATGGCTACACCTTC. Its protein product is CAIRGQGCSYGYTF.

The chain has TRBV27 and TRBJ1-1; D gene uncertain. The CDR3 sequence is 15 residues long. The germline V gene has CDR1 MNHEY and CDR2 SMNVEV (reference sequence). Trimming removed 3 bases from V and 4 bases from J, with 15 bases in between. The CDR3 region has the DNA TGTGCCAGCAGTTTCTCGGCTGGCCCTCGCACTGAAGCTTTCTTT. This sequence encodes CASSFSAGPRTEAFF.

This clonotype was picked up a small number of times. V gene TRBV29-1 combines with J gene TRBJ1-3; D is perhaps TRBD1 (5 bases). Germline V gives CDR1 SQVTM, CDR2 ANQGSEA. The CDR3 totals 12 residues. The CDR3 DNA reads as TGCACCGGAACAGGATCTGGAAACACCATATATTTT. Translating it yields CTGTGSGNTIYF.

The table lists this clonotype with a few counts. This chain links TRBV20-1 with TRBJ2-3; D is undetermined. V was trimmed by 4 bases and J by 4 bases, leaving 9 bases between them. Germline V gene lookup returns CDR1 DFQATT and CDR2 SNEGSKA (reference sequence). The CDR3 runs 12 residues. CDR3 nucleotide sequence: TGCAGTGCTACGTCCGGCCCAGATACGCAGTATTTT. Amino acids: CSATSGPDTQYF.

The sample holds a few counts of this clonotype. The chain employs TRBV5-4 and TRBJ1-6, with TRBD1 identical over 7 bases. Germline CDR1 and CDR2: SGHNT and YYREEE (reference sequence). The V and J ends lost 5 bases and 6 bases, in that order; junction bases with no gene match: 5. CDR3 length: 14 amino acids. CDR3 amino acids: CASRRQGSNSPLHF. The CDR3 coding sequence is TGTGCCAGCAGAAGACAGGGCAGTAATTCACCCCTCCACTTT.